Presented here are 6 T cell receptor beta chains from one specimen sequenced in a study of blood T cells in healthy people across ages. For the second PCR, which ran for 7 to 11 cycles, a sample-barcoded 5' primer and a J-beta primer mix were used. TCRdb redid the calling of the 5' RACE reads with MiXCR, one entry per CDR3 protein. Here the sample spans over 600,000 distinct CDR3 sequences, around three fifths being singletons. The sample consisted of blood. These receptors were taken from a man aged 35 to 55 in good health.

This clonotype came up a few times. The chain joins TRBV9 to TRBJ2-7, with 8 bases fitting TRBD2. This CDR3 is built from 16 residues. V lost 4 bases, J lost 0 bases, and 9 bases stayed unmatched. The germline V gene encodes CDR1 SGDLS and CDR2 YYNGEE. The CDR3 sequence is CASSLGLAVSSYEQYF. For the CDR3, the DNA is TGTGCCAGCAGCCTAGGACTAGCTGTGAGCTCCTACGAGCAGTACTTC.

The chain is built from TRBV10-3 and TRBJ1-5, with D uncertain. In germline, CDR1 is ENHRY, CDR2 SYGVKD. V lost 8 bases, J lost 0 bases, and 14 bases lay in between. The CDR3 sequence is 15 residues long. The CDR3 bases are TGTGCCATCGGATCCGGAGGGTATAGCAATCAGCCCCAGCATTTT. Protein sequence: CAIGSGGYSNQPQHF.

This clonotype was counted only a few times. The chain links TRBV20-1 to TRBJ1-2; 9 nucleotides align to TRBD1. The CDR3 extends over 18 amino acids. J gave up 8 bases and V 2 bases, and 21 bases lay outside the gene matches. Germline V lookup: CDR1 DFQATT, CDR2 SNEGSKA (reference sequence). DNA for the CDR3: TGCAGTGCTAGAATGGGCCTTGCGTCCGGGACAGGGAGGTTAGGCTACACCTTC. This encodes CSARMGLASGTGRLGYTF.

The V call is TRBV4-3, the J call TRBJ2-7, with a weak D call TRBD2 (6 bases). The CDR3 sequence is 15 residues long. From germline, CDR1 is LGHNA and CDR2 YSLEER. Trimming pared 5 bases from V and 6 bases from J, leaving 20 bases between. In DNA, the CDR3 is TGCGCCAGCAGCTCCCAGGTGGGAGGCTTAAGCGAGCAGTACTTC. Protein sequence: CASSSQVGGLSEQYF.

This clonotype was seen a handful of times. The rearrangement links TRBV29-1 to TRBJ2-3; TRBD1 matches at 7 bases. The V segment lost 6 bases and the J segment 1 base; nucleotides outside the gene matches: 4. This CDR3 has 13 amino acids. Germline CDR1 SQVTM, CDR2 ANQGSEA. This CDR3 reads CSVRGQGTDTQYF. The CDR3 DNA sequence: TGCAGCGTACGCGGACAGGGCACAGATACGCAGTATTTT.

The chain employs TRBV20-1 and TRBJ2-3, with 8 bases identical to TRBD2. CDR3 length: 14 amino acids. Trimming took 6 bases from V and 0 from J; bases not matched to a gene: 5. CDR1 is DFQATT, CDR2 SNEGSKA, per germline (reference sequence). CDR3 amino acids: CSARSGTSTDTQYF. CDR3 nucleotides: TGCAGTGCGCGTAGCGGGACTAGCACAGATACGCAGTATTTT.